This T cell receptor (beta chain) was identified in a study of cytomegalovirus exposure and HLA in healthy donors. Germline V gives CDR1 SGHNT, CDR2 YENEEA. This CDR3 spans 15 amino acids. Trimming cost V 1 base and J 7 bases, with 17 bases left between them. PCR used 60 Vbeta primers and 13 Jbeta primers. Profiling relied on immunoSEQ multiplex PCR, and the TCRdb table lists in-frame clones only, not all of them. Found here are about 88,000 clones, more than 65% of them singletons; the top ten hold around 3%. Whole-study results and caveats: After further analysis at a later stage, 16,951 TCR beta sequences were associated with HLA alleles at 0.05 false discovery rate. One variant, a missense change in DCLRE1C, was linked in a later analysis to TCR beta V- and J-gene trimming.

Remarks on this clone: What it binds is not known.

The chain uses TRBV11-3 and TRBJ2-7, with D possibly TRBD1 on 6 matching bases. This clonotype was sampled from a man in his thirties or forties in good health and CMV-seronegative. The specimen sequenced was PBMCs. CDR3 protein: CASSLGAGASEEQYF. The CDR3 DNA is TGTGCCAGCAGCTTAGGGGCAGGGGCCTCCGAGGAGCAGTACTTC.